The T cell receptor beta chain described here comes from a study of identical twins. Study findings and constraints: Twin-shared out-of-frame alpha sequences showed excess low generation probability. Models came in too low on out-of-frame TCR alpha sharing in monozygotic twins. Invariant MAIT and iNKT cells could partly confound zero-insertion analyses.

Notes on this clonotype: Its specificity is not known.

CDR3 size: 15 residues. V lost 2 bases and J lost 2, with 12 bases in between. Germline CDR1 LGHNA, CDR2 YNFKEQ. MiXCR was run by TCRdb on the 5' RACE reads, yielding one entry per CDR3 protein. The sample yields 350,000 or so distinct CDR3 sequences, 9% to 15% seen once. The same sample was also studied in work on yellow fever vaccine responses in identical twins.

The sample taken for sequencing was CD8+ T cells sorted from blood. V is TRBV4-2 and J is TRBJ1-1, with D maybe TRBD1 (5 bases). The clonotype comes from a young woman in good health. The CDR3, as DNA: TGTGCCAGCAGCCAACTGGGGACGGCCAACACTGAAGCTTTCTTT. As protein: CASSQLGTANTEAFF.